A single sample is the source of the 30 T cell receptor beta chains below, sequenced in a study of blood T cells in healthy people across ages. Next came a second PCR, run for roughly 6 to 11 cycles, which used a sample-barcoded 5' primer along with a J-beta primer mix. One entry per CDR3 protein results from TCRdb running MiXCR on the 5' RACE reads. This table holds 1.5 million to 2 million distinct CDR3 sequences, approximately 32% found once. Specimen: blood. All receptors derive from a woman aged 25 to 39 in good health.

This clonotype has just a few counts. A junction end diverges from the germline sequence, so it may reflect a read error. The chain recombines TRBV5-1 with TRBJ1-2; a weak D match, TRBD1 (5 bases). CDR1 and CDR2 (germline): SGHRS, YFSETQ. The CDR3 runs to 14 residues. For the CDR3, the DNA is TGCGCCAACAGCGAGGACATCTTCTCTCACGGCTACACCTTC. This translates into CANSEDIFSHGYTF. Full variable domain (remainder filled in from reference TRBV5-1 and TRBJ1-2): KAGVTQTPRYLIKTRGQQVTLSCSPISGHRSVSWYQQTPGQGLQFLFEYFSETQRNKGNFPGRFSGRQFSNSRSEMNVSTLELGDSALYLCANSEDIFSHGYTFGSGTRLTVV.

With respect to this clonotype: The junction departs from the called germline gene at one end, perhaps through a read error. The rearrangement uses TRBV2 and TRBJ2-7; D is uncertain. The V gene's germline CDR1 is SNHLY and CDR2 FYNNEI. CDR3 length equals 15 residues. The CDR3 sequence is CASSQAAETIHEQYF. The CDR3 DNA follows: TGTGCCAGCAGTCAAGCCGCGGAGACGATCCACGAGCAGTACTTC.

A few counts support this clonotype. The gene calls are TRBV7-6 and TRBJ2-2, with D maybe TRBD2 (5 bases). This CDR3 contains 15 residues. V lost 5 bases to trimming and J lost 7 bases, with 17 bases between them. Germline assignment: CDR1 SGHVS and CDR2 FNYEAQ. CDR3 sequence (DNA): TGTGCCAGCAGCCCTGAGGCGCTCGGGGTCGGGGAGCTGTTTTTT. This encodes CASSPEALGVGELFF.

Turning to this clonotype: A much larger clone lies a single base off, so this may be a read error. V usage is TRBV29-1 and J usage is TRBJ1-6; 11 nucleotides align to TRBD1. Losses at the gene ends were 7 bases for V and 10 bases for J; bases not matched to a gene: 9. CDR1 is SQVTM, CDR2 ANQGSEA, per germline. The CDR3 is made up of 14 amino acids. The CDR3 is CSDDNGQGASPLHF. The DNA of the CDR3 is TGCAGCGATGATAACGGACAGGGGGCCTCACCCCTCCACTTT.

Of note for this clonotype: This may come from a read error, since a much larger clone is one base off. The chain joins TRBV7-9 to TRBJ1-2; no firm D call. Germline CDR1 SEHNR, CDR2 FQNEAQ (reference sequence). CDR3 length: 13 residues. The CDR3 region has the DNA TGTGCCAGCAGCTCCGCCAGGTCGCGTGGCTGCACCTTC. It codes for CASSSARSRGCTF. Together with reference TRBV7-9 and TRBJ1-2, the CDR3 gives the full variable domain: DTGVSQNPRHKITKRGQNVTFRCDPISEHNRLYWYRQTLGQGPEFLTYFQNEAQLEKSRLLSDRFSAERPKGSFSTLEIQRTEQGDSAMYLCASSSARSRGCTFGSGTRLTVV.

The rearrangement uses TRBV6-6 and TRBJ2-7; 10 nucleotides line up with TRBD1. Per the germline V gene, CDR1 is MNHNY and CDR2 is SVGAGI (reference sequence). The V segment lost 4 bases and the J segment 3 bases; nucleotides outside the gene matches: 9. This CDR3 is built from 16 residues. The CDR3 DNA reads TGTGCCAGCAGTTCCACCGGGACAGGGGCCAGCTACGAGCAGTACTTC. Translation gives CASSSTGTGASYEQYF.

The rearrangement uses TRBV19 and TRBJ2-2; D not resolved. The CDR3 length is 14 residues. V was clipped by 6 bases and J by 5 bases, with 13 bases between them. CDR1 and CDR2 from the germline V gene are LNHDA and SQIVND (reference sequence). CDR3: CASRSPGLTGELFF. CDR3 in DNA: TGTGCCAGTAGATCCCCCGGGCTTACCGGGGAGCTGTTTTTT.

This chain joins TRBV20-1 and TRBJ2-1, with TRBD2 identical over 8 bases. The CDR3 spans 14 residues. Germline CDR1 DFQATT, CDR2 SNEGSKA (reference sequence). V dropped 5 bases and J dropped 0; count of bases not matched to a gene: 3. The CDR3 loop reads CSAAGGSSYNEQFF. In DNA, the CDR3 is TGCAGTGCTGCGGGGGGAAGCTCCTACAATGAGCAGTTCTTC.

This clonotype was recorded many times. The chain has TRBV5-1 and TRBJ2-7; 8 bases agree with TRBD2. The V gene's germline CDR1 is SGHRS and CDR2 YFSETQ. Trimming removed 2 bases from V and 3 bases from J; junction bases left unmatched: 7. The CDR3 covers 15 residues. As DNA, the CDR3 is TGCGCCAGCAGCTTCGACCGGGAGGGACTCTACGAGCAGTACTTC. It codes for CASSFDREGLYEQYF.

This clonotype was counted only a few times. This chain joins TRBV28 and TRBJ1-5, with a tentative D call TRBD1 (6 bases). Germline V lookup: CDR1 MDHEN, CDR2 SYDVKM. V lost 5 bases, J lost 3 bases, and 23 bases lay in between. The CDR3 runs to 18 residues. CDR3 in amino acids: CASSPLARGVGNNQPQHF. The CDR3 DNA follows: TGTGCCAGCAGTCCCCTCGCCAGGGGAGTTGGGAACAATCAGCCCCAGCATTTT.

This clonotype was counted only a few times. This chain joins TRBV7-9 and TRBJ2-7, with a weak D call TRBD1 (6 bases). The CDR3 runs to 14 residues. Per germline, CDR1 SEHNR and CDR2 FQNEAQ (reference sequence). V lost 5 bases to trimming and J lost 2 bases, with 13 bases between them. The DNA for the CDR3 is TGTGCCAGCAGCGAGCCGGGACATCCCTACGAGCAGTACTTC. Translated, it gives CASSEPGHPYEQYF.

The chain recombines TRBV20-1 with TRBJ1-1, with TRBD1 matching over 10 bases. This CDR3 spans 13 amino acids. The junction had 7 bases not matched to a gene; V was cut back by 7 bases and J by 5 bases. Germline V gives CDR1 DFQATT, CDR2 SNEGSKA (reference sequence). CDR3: CSVGDRGGTEAFF. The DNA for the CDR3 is TGCAGTGTGGGGGACAGGGGTGGGACTGAAGCTTTCTTT.

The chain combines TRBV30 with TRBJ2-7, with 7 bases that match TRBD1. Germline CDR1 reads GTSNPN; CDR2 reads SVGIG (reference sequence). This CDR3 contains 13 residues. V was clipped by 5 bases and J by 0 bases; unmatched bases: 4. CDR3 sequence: CAWGQAFSYEQYF. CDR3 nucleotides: TGTGCCTGGGGACAGGCCTTCTCCTACGAGCAGTACTTC.

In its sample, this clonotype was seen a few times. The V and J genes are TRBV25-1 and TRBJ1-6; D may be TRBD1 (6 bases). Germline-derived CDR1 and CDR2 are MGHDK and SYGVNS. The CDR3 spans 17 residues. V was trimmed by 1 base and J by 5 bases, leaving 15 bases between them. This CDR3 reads CASSELVAGANNSPLHF. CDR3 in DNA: TGTGCCAGCAGTGAATTGGTGGCAGGGGCAAATAATTCACCCCTCCACTTT.

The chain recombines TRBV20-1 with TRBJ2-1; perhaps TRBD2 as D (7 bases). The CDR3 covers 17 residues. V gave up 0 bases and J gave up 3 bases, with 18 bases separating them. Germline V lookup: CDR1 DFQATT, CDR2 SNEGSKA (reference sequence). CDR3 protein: CSARDPLGGAFYNEQFF. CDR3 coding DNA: TGCAGTGCTAGAGACCCCCTTGGGGGGGCTTTCTACAATGAGCAGTTCTTC.

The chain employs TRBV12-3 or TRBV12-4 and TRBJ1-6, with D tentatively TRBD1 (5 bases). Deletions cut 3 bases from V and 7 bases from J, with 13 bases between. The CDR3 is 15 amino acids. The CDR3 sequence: CASSFGGLGNSPLHF. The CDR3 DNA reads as TGTGCCAGCAGTTTCGGGGGATTGGGCAATTCACCCCTCCACTTT.

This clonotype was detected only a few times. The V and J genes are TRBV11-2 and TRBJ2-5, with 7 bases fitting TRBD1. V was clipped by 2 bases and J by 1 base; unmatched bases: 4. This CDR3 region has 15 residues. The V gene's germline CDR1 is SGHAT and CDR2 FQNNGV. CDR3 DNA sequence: TGTGCCAGCAGCTTACAGCCAGGGGGCCAAGAGACCCAGTACTTC. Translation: CASSLQPGGQETQYF.

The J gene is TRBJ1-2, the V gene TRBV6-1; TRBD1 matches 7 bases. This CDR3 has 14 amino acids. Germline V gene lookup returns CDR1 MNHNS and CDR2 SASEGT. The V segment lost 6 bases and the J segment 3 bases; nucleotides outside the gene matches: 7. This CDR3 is CASSSGQKYYGYTF. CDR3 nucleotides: TGTGCCAGCAGCTCGGGACAGAAGTACTATGGCTACACCTTC.

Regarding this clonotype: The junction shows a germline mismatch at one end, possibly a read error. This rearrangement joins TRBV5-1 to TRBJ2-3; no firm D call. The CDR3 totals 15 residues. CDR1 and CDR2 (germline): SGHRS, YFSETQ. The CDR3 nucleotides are TGCACCAGCAGCTTGAAGTTCAGCGGCACAGATACGCAGTATTTT. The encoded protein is CTSSLKFSGTDTQYF. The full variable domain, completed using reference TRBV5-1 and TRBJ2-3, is KAGVTQTPRYLIKTRGQQVTLSCSPISGHRSVSWYQQTPGQGLQFLFEYFSETQRNKGNFPGRFSGRQFSNSRSEMNVSTLELGDSALYLCTSSLKFSGTDTQYFGPGTRLTVL.

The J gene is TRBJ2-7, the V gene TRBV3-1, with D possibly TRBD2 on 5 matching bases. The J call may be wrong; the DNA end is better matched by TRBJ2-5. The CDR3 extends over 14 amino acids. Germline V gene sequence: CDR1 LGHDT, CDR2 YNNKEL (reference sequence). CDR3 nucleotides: TGTGCCAGCAGCCAAGAGCACGGGGTTGAGACCCAGTACTTC. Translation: CASSQEHGVETQYF.

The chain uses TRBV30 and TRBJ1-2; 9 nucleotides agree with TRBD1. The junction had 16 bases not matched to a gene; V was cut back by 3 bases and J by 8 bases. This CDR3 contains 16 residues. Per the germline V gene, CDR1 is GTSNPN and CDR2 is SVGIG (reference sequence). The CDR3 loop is CAWRLKLPRDREGYTF. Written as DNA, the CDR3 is TGTGCCTGGAGACTTAAGCTCCCTCGGGACAGGGAGGGCTACACCTTC. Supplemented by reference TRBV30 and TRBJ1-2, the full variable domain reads SQTIHQWPATLVQPVGSPLSLECTVEGTSNPNLYWYRQAAGRGLQLLFYSVGIGQISSEVPQNLSASRPQDRQFILSSKKLLLSDSGFYLCAWRLKLPRDREGYTFGSGTRLTVV.

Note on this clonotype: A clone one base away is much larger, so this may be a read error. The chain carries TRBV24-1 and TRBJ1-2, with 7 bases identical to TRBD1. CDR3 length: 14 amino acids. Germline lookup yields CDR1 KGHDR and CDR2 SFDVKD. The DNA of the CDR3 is TGTGCCACCAGTGATCCGGGACAGAACTATGGCCACACCTTC. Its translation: CATSDPGQNYGHTF.

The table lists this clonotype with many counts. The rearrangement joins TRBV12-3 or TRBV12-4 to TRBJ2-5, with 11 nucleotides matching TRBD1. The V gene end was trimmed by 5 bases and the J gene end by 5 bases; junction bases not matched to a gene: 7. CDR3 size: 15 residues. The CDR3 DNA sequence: TGTGCCAGCAGTCCCCGGACAGGGGGCAGGGAGACCCAGTACTTC. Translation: CASSPRTGGRETQYF.

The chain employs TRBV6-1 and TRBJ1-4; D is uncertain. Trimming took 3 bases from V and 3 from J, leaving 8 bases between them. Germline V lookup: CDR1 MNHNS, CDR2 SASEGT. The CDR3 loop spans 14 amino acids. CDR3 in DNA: TGTGCCAGCAGTGATTGGGGAGCTAATGAAAAACTGTTTTTT. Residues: CASSDWGANEKLFF.

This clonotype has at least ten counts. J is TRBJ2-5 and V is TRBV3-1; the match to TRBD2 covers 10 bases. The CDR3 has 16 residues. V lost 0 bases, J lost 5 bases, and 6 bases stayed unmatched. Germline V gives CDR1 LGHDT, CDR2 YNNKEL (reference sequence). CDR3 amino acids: CASSQDLAGAGETQYF. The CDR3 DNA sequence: TGTGCCAGCAGCCAAGACCTAGCGGGGGCCGGGGAGACCCAGTACTTC.

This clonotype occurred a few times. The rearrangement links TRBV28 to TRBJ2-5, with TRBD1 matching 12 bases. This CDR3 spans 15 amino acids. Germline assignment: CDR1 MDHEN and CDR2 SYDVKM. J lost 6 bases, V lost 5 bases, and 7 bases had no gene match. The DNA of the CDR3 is TGTGCCAGCAGTCCACCGGGACAGGGGGCCCAGACCCAGTACTTC. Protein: CASSPPGQGAQTQYF.

As DNA, the CDR3 is TGTGCCAGCAGCTTATTAGGGGAGGCGAACTCCTACGAGCAGTACTTC. This encodes CASSLLGEANSYEQYF. V usage is TRBV7-9 and J usage is TRBJ2-7, with D perhaps TRBD2 (6 bases). The V end lost 2 bases, the J end lost 0 bases, and 14 bases lay between the germline ends. CDR1 is SEHNR, CDR2 FQNEAQ, per germline (reference sequence). The length of the CDR3 is 16 residues.

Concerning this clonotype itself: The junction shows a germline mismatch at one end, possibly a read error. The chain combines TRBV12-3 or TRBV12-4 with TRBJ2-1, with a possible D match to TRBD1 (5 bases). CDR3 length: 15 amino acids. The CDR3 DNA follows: TGTGCCAGCAGCCCGGACATGAGCTCCTACAGTGAGCAGTTCTTC. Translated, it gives CASSPDMSSYSEQFF.

For the CDR3, the DNA is TGTGCCACCAACACGGGACAGGAAACTGTTCGGGAGCAGTACTTC. Translation gives CATNTGQETVREQYF. The chain couples TRBV10-3 to TRBJ2-7; 8 nucleotides align to TRBD1. The CDR3 is made up of 15 amino acids. The germline V gene encodes CDR1 ENHRY and CDR2 SYGVKD. Germline trimming cut 10 bases from V and 7 bases from J; bases unmatched to any gene: 18.

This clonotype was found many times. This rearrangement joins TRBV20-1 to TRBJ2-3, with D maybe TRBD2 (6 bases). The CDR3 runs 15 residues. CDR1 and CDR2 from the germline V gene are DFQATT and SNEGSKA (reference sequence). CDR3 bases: TGCAGCCACGACCTGGCTAGCGAATACACAGATACGCAGTATTTT. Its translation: CSHDLASEYTDTQYF.